What follows are 22 T cell receptor beta chains derived from one specimen sequenced in a study of radiotherapy plus CTLA-4 blockade in lung cancer. Using immunoSEQ multiplex PCR, the repertoire was profiled, and TCRdb retains in-frame clones only, with some absent. The data hold about 54,000 clones, with around four fifths observed a single time. The source was peripheral blood, collected from a patient treated with radiotherapy plus ipilimumab. The receptors come from a human donor with non-small cell lung cancer who had a partial response to radiotherapy plus ipilimumab.

The chain uses TRBV6-5 and TRBJ1-4, with 8 nucleotides matching TRBD1. This CDR3 has 14 amino acids. V lost 4 bases and J lost 8; bases outside the gene matches: 6. The germline CDR1 and CDR2 sequences are MNHEY and SVGAGI. CDR3 sequence: CASSSDWTGEKLFF. CDR3 sequence (DNA): TGTGCCAGCAGTTCCGATTGGACAGGGGAAAAACTGTTTTTT.

This clone was seen only once. The V and J genes are TRBV27 and TRBJ2-5; possibly TRBD2 for D (6 bases). Germline CDR1 MNHEY, CDR2 SMNVEV (reference sequence). The ends were cut back, 0 bases at V and 2 bases at J, with 10 bases in the middle. The CDR3 runs 15 residues. In DNA, the CDR3 is TGTGCCAGCAGTTTATCTGGAGGGGAACAAGAGACCCAGTACTTC. This sequence encodes CASSLSGGEQETQYF.

The chain combines TRBV7-2 with TRBJ1-4, with TRBD1 matching over 7 bases. Germline V gives CDR1 SGHTA, CDR2 FQGNSA. V dropped 4 bases and J dropped 0; count of bases not matched to a gene: 2. This CDR3 spans 15 amino acids. Written as DNA, the CDR3 is TGTGCCAGCAGCTCCGGGACAGCAACTAATGAAAAACTGTTTTTT. Translation: CASSSGTATNEKLFF. Using reference TRBV7-2 and TRBJ1-4 for the parts outside the CDR3, the full variable domain is GAGVSQSPSNKVTEKGKDVELRCDPISGHTALYWYRQSLGQGLEFLIYFQGNSAPDKSGLPSDRFSAERTGGSVSTLTIQRTQQEDSAVYLCASSSGTATNEKLFFGSGTQLSVL.

The genes are TRBV5-1 and TRBJ1-1, with a tentative D call TRBD1 (5 bases). Trimming shortened V by 6 bases and J by 5 bases, and 14 bases separated the two germline ends. This CDR3 is built from 13 residues. Germline CDR1 SGHRS, CDR2 YFSETQ. The CDR3 loop is CASTSGGDTEAFF. CDR3 bases: TGCGCCAGCACCTCGGGAGGGGATACTGAAGCTTTCTTT.

The DNA of the CDR3 is TGCGCCAGCAGTGAGACCCAGGTCTATGGCTACACCTTC. Its translation: CASSETQVYGYTF. This chain links TRBV10-2 with TRBJ1-2; D ambiguous. Germline V lookup: CDR1 WSHSY, CDR2 SAAADI. CDR3 length: 13 residues. V lost 2 bases to trimming and J lost 4 bases, with 8 bases between them.

The chain uses TRBV5-6 and TRBJ2-5, with 10 bases identical to TRBD2. Germline V gene data show CDR1 as SGHDT and CDR2 as YYEEEE. This CDR3 region has 17 residues. The ends lost 3 bases at V and 1 base at J; junction bases unmatched: 9. CDR3 amino acids: CASSWGVAGGFQETQYF. In DNA form, the CDR3 reads TGTGCCAGCAGCTGGGGCGTAGCGGGGGGCTTCCAAGAGACCCAGTACTTC.

V gene TRBV5-1 combines with J gene TRBJ2-1; D is uncertain. CDR1 is SGHRS, CDR2 YFSETQ, per germline. Trimming took off 3 bases at V and 3 bases at J, with 7 bases between the two ends. The CDR3 has 13 residues. CDR3 DNA: TGCGCCAGCAGCTATACAGACTACAATGAGCAGTTCTTC. Its protein is CASSYTDYNEQFF.

This clone was observed a few times. The rearrangement joins TRBV7-9 to TRBJ2-1; the match to TRBD2 covers 7 bases. The germline V gene encodes CDR1 SEHNR and CDR2 FQNEAQ (reference sequence). V lost 4 bases to trimming and J lost 5 bases; unmatched junction nucleotides: 5. The CDR3 sequence is 14 residues long. In DNA, the CDR3 is TGTGCCAGCAGCTCGGGACTACAACACAATGAGCAGTTCTTC. Its translation is CASSSGLQHNEQFF.

This chain connects TRBV7-2 to TRBJ2-2, with 8 bases fitting TRBD1. This CDR3 is 15 amino acids long. Trimming cost V 5 bases and J 4 bases; bases outside gene matches: 6. The V gene's germline CDR1 is SGHTA and CDR2 FQGNSA. CDR3 loop: CASSIRTGPTGELFF. CDR3 in DNA: TGTGCCAGCAGCATACGGACAGGGCCCACCGGGGAGCTGTTTTTT.

This clone was counted a single time. The gene calls are TRBV4-1 and TRBJ1-1; 11 bases are shared with TRBD1. The CDR3 loop spans 16 amino acids. J gave up 2 bases and V 4 bases, and 6 bases lay outside the gene matches. The germline gives CDR1 MGHRA, CDR2 YSYEKL. The CDR3 protein is CASSPGTGGANTEAFF. In DNA form, the CDR3 reads TGCGCCAGCAGCCCGGGGACAGGGGGAGCAAACACTGAAGCTTTCTTT.

This rearrangement joins TRBV28 to TRBJ2-4; D is unclear. CDR3 size: 14 residues. The germline V gene has CDR1 MDHEN and CDR2 SYDVKM. Trimming stripped 1 base from V and 5 bases from J, with 9 bases between. CDR3 protein: CASSLSAGQNIQYF. The CDR3 DNA reads TGTGCCAGCAGTTTATCGGCAGGCCAAAACATTCAGTACTTC.

The rearrangement joins TRBV5-4 to TRBJ1-2, with 10 bases aligning to TRBD1. J was trimmed by 6 bases and V by 3 bases; bases with no gene match: 8. This CDR3 region has 15 residues. Germline CDR1 is SGHNT and CDR2 is YYREEE (reference sequence). The CDR3 bases are TGTGCCAGCAGCTCCAGGGACAGGGGAACTGATGGCTACACCTTC. Translated: CASSSRDRGTDGYTF.

A single count supports this clone. The V gene is TRBV11-3, the J gene TRBJ2-3; no clear D gene. V was cut by 5 bases and J by 7 bases, with 10 bases left in between. The CDR3 is made up of 12 amino acids. Germline V CDR1 and CDR2: SGHNT, YENEEA. The CDR3 reads CASSQNKNTQYF. As DNA, the CDR3 is TGTGCCAGCAGCCAAAACAAGAATACGCAGTATTTT.

The genes are TRBV5-1 and TRBJ2-3; TRBD2 matches at 11 bases. Germline values: CDR1 SGHRS, CDR2 YFSETQ. The trim removed 4 bases at V and 6 bases at J, leaving 13 bases unmatched. The CDR3 is 17 amino acids. Here the CDR3 reads CASSPRLAGGLRDTQYF. DNA of the CDR3: TGCGCCAGCAGCCCACGGCTAGCGGGGGGTCTTAGGGATACGCAGTATTTT. Based on the CDR3 plus reference TRBV5-1 and TRBJ2-3, the full variable domain is KAGVTQTPRYLIKTRGQQVTLSCSPISGHRSVSWYQQTPGQGLQFLFEYFSETQRNKGNFPGRFSGRQFSNSRSEMNVSTLELGDSALYLCASSPRLAGGLRDTQYFGPGTRLTVL.

This clone was counted a few times. One end of the junction varies from germline; a read error may be responsible. This chain joins TRBV7-2 and TRBJ1-1, with D perhaps TRBD1 (5 bases). The germline V gene has CDR1 SGHTA and CDR2 FQGNSA. The CDR3 totals 16 residues. The CDR3 here is CASSQDWAGTYTEAFF. DNA of the CDR3: TGCGCCAGCAGCCAAGACTGGGCAGGGACTTACACTGAAGCTTTCTTT. Filled out from reference TRBV7-2 and TRBJ1-1, the complete variable domain reads GAGVSQSPSNKVTEKGKDVELRCDPISGHTALYWYRQSLGQGLEFLIYFQGNSAPDKSGLPSDRFSAERTGGSVSTLTIQRTQQEDSAVYLCASSQDWAGTYTEAFFGQGTRLTVV.

This clone has only a few counts. The chain carries TRBV27 and TRBJ2-5; 10 nucleotides line up with TRBD1. J lost 5 bases, V lost 5 bases, and 8 bases had no gene match. The CDR3 totals 15 residues. Germline values: CDR1 MNHEY, CDR2 SMNVEV (reference sequence). CDR3 residues: CASSQGQGFFETQYF. CDR3 DNA: TGTGCCAGCAGTCAGGGACAGGGGTTTTTTGAGACCCAGTACTTC.

This clone was seen only once. The genes are TRBV20-1 and TRBJ2-7; 7 positions match TRBD1. Germline V lookup: CDR1 DFQATT, CDR2 SNEGSKA (reference sequence). This CDR3 is 11 amino acids long. The CDR3 DNA reads as TGCACCCCATACAGGGGCGACGAGCAGTACTTC. Protein product: CTPYRGDEQYF.

The chain joins TRBV28 to TRBJ2-7, with D possibly TRBD1 on 5 matching bases. The CDR3 has 15 residues. The germline gives CDR1 MDHEN, CDR2 SYDVKM. Trimming removed 6 bases at V and 2 bases at J, with 17 bases between. CDR3 sequence reads: CASRPRVWGAYEQYF. The CDR3 DNA follows: TGTGCCAGCAGGCCCAGGGTCTGGGGTGCCTACGAGCAGTACTTC.

This clone was counted once. The chain combines TRBV4-1 with TRBJ2-4, with a possible D match to TRBD2 (5 bases). CDR3 length: 14 amino acids. The germline V gene encodes CDR1 MGHRA and CDR2 YSYEKL. The V and J ends lost 7 bases and 0 bases respectively, with 10 bases between them. The CDR3 region is CASTPSPAKNIQYF. The CDR3, as DNA: TGCGCCAGCACCCCTAGCCCAGCCAAAAACATTCAGTACTTC.

This chain uses TRBV7-2 with TRBJ1-1; D remains unclear. This CDR3 has 14 amino acids. Per germline, CDR1 SGHTA and CDR2 FQGNSA. Between the trimmed V and J ends, which lost 1 base and 8 bases, there was a span of 14 bases. In nucleotides, the CDR3 is TGTGCCAGCAGCTTAGAGGCCAGGCACCCGGAAGCTTTCTTT. It codes for CASSLEARHPEAFF. The full variable domain, rest sourced from reference TRBV7-2 and TRBJ1-1, is GAGVSQSPSNKVTEKGKDVELRCDPISGHTALYWYRQSLGQGLEFLIYFQGNSAPDKSGLPSDRFSAERTGGSVSTLTIQRTQQEDSAVYLCASSLEARHPEAFFGQGTRLTVV.

This clone has just a few counts. V is TRBV5-8 and J is TRBJ1-2, with TRBD1 identical over 9 bases. The V segment lost 0 bases and the J segment 2 bases; nucleotides outside the gene matches: 2. The length of the CDR3 is 15 residues. Germline CDR1 SGHTS, CDR2 YDEGEE. The CDR3: CASSLEQGANYGYTF. DNA of the CDR3: TGTGCCAGCAGCTTGGAACAGGGGGCAAACTATGGCTACACCTTC. Full variable domain (outside the CDR3, taken from reference TRBV5-8 and TRBJ1-2): EAGVTQSPTHLIKTRGQQATLRCSPISGHTSVYWYQQALGLGLQFLLWYDEGEERNRGNFPPRFSGRQFPNYSSELNVNALELEDSALYLCASSLEQGANYGYTFGSGTRLTVV.

This clone was found once. V gene TRBV27 combines with J gene TRBJ2-5; TRBD2 matches at 8 bases. This CDR3 comprises 18 residues. CDR1 is MNHEY, CDR2 SMNVEV, per germline (reference sequence). After removal of 0 bases from V and 4 bases from J, the junction contained 13 bases not matched to a gene. This CDR3 is CASSLSQTGGDRGETQYF. CDR3 DNA sequence: TGTGCCAGCAGTTTATCTCAGACGGGGGGGGATAGGGGAGAGACCCAGTACTTC.